Sequencing of this T cell receptor (beta chain) was carried out in a study of blood T cell repertoires in COVID-19 (dated by TCRdb to between 2020 and 2021). Background on the whole study: Collaborator samples came from the United States, Italy and Spain and covered acute and convalescent phases of COVID-19. The material from the prospective study consisted of cDNA or gDNA derived from T cells, B-cell-depleted T cells, or PBMCs. The dataset comprised deeply sampled blood TCRbeta repertoires from subjects exposed to, actively infected with, or recovered from COVID-19. A freely available public database, intended as a resource for researchers studying the immune response to SARS-CoV-2, is where the repertoires were released. Samples came from the ongoing ImmuneRACE study (first 160 participants) plus 1,254 subjects from 6 global collaborators. A de-identified subject ID, COVID-19 status, age in years and sex were almost always included in the sample metadata. Where HLA class I and class II types were available, the types were taken from metadata supplied by the sample provider, not from assay-based typing.

With respect to this clone: Its recognized antigen is unknown. Qualities for individual bases were not recorded, and no much larger clone is one base off.

Findings and caveats that apply to the study as a whole: Clinical and demographic metadata were provided uncurated, with the amount varying by source and participant.

Each collaborating institution followed its own protocols to collect whole blood in K2EDTA tubes. Collaborator samples were shipped for TCRbeta analysis as frozen whole blood, isolated PBMCs, or DNA extracted from either sample type. TCRbeta CDR3 regions were amplified from genomic DNA by means of the immunoSEQ Assay, a bias-controlled multiplex PCR. The original methods were these. Within the assay, amplification of reference gene primers was used to estimate how many nucleated cells each sample contained. To quantify the absolute abundance of each unique TCRbeta CDR3 rearrangement, sequence reads were collapsed and filtered. For each sample, productive Simpson clonality was calculated as the square root of Simpson's diversity index over productive rearrangements. This is the immuneACCESS table as TCRdb keeps it, with only in-frame sequences that have V and J called. A part of the clones is gone; compared with another copy, unresolved V genes explain less than half, and the rest is unexplained. V, J and clone size are taken as reported in that table, and D and trimming were inferred from the DNA itself. This sample has more than 110,000 clones in its table, and 65% to 85% of those were observed once. The top ten constitute under 4.5% of the sample.

The germline V gene provides CDR1 KGHSH and CDR2 LQKENI. From V the trimming removes 2 bases and from J it removes 0 bases, while the gene matches leave 3 bases of the junction unaccounted for. The CDR3 starts with the cysteine, ends with the phenylalanine, and has 16 residues. The DNA shown is the 48-base CDR3, in frame from base 1. The specimen sequenced was peripheral blood. The origin of this receptor is a woman aged 55-69 years with acute or convalescent COVID-19. The chain is encoded by TRBV18 joined to TRBJ2-3; TRBD2 aligns with 9 central bases. The DNA sequence is given as TGTGCCAGCTCACCATCTAGCGGGGCGAGCACAGATACGCAGTATTTT. It specifies CASSPSSGASTDTQYF.